This T cell receptor (beta chain) was profiled in a study of T cell responses to AZD1222 COVID-19 vaccine. General study findings and limits: CD4 TCRs associated with vaccination spanned spike, dominating at 160-218 and 743-854. Only a handful of AZD1222 recipients, more than five in all, had baseline seropositivity. Unmutated variant regions are reportedly the target of nearly half of TCRs that are spike-specific.

The CDR3 has 14 amino acids. Germline V gene lookup returns CDR1 ENHRY and CDR2 SYGVKD. V lost 8 bases and J 5 bases, leaving 13 bases between the germline ends. Details on this clone: Its antigen remains unknown.

Produced via immunoSEQ multiplex PCR; TCRdb's table is partial and in-frame only. The sample includes about 140,000 clones, approximately 90% of them seen just once. Second doses were pooled across both intervals (about 4 or about 12 weeks). The input for sequencing was peripheral blood, taken 28 days after the second AZD1222 dose. The TCR comes from an adult who received the AZD1222 COVID-19 vaccine. The chain joins TRBV10-3 to TRBJ1-6, with TRBD1 as a possible D gene (5 bases). DNA for the CDR3: TGTGCCATCCGCCCCGGGACGGATAATTCACCCCTCCACTTT. Protein product: CAIRPGTDNSPLHF.